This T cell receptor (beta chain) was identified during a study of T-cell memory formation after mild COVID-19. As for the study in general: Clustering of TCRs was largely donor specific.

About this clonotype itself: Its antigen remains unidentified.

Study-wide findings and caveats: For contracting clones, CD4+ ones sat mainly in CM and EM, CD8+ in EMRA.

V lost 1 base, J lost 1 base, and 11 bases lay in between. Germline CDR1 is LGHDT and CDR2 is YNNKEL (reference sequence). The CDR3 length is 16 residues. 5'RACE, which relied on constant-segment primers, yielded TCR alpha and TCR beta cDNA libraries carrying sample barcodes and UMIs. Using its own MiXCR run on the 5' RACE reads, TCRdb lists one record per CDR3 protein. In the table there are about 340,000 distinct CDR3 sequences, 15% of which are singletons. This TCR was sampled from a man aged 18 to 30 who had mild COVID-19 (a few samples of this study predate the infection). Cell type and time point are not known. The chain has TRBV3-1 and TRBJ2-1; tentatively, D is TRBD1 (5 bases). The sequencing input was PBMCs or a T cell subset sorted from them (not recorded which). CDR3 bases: TGTGCCAGCAGCCAAGGGGGCAGGGTATCCTACAATGAGCAGTTCTTC. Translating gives CASSQGGRVSYNEQFF.